Sequencing of this TCR beta chain was carried out in a study of T cells expressing NK-cell markers. Across the whole study: Sorted CD3+CD56+NKG2C+, CD3+CD56+NKG2C- and CD3+CD56-NKG2C+ T cells supplied TCR beta repertoires. Seven of the eight sequenced donors were classified as HCMV-seropositive, and one was classified as seronegative.

Notes on the study in general: Also leading the CD3+CD56-NKG2C+ fraction in a few donors were these clonotypes.

With UMIs, 5'RACE template switching was used to make TCR beta cDNA. Using the 5' RACE reads, TCRdb records one entry per CDR3 protein without DNA. The sample table includes about 260,000 distinct CDR3 sequences. In germline, CDR1 is MNHEY, CDR2 SVGAGI. The CDR3 runs 14 residues. Comments on this clonotype: Its antigen is currently unknown.

The sample comprised blood T cells: a sorted CD56 or NKG2C T cell subset, CD4+ or CD8+ T cells, or bulk PBMC T cells (not recorded which). V gene TRBV6-5 combines with J gene TRBJ2-7. This TCR was recovered from a man in his late teens or twenties in good health. The CDR3 loop is CASSHLDGNYEQYF.